This passage covers 9 T cell receptor beta chains from one sample sequenced in a study of cytomegalovirus exposure and HLA in healthy donors. With 60 Vbeta and 13 Jbeta primers, the PCR was carried out. Produced via immunoSEQ multiplex PCR; TCRdb's table is partial and in-frame only. The sample carries some 87,000 clones, 70% recorded once. Sequencing was done on a sample of PBMCs. All receptors derive from a woman aged 45-65 years in good health and CMV-seropositive.

This chain connects TRBV20-1 to TRBJ2-3; D gene uncertain. Germline values: CDR1 DFQATT, CDR2 SNEGSKA (reference sequence). The V end lost 6 bases, the J end lost 5 bases, and 9 bases lay between the germline ends. The length of the CDR3 is 11 residues. The CDR3 spells CSALPRDTQYF. The CDR3 region has the DNA TGCAGTGCCCTCCCCAGAGATACGCAGTATTTT.

This rearrangement joins TRBV5-1 to TRBJ1-2, with 9 bases identical to TRBD1. Germline V gives CDR1 SGHRS, CDR2 YFSETQ. Trimming cost V 2 bases and J 3 bases; bases outside gene matches: 8. This CDR3 contains 16 residues. The CDR3 region is CASSFGTGYVDYGYTF. Written as DNA, the CDR3 is TGCGCCAGCAGCTTCGGGACAGGGTATGTGGACTATGGCTACACCTTC. Complete variable domain (other parts from reference TRBV5-1 and TRBJ1-2): KAGVTQTPRYLIKTRGQQVTLSCSPISGHRSVSWYQQTPGQGLQFLFEYFSETQRNKGNFPGRFSGRQFSNSRSEMNVSTLELGDSALYLCASSFGTGYVDYGYTFGSGTRLTVV.

The chain is built from TRBV11-2 and TRBJ1-5, with no clear D. This CDR3 comprises 15 residues. In germline, CDR1 is SGHAT, CDR2 FQNNGV. V was trimmed by 5 bases and J by 1 base, leaving 12 bases between them. The chain's CDR3 is CASSPGPGSNQPQHF. CDR3 sequence (DNA): TGTGCCAGCAGCCCCGGGCCGGGGAGCAATCAGCCCCAGCATTTT.

This chain connects TRBV9 to TRBJ2-3; 8 nucleotides agree with TRBD2. Germline V gene sequence: CDR1 SGDLS, CDR2 YYNGEE. Trimming at V came to 4 bases and at J to 4 bases, leaving 5 bases not matched to a gene. CDR3 size: 14 residues. This CDR3 is CASSTGGDADTQYF. The CDR3 coding sequence is TGTGCCAGCAGCACCGGGGGGGACGCAGATACGCAGTATTTT.

This clone was found a few times. This rearrangement joins TRBV25-1 to TRBJ2-1; 10 nucleotides agree with TRBD2. V dropped 10 bases and J dropped 4; count of bases not matched to a gene: 7. The CDR3 loop spans 14 amino acids. The germline V gene encodes CDR1 MGHDK and CDR2 SYGVNS. The CDR3 DNA reads TGTGCCACCCAAGCGGGAGGGCCTTACAATGAGCAGTTCTTC. Translation: CATQAGGPYNEQFF.

The chain's CDR3 is CAWNPMGGSGTDTQYF. The CDR3 region has the DNA TGTGCCTGGAACCCTATGGGGGGGAGTGGCACAGATACGCAGTATTTT. This chain uses TRBV30 with TRBJ2-3, with TRBD2 identical over 7 bases. Germline CDR1 is GTSNPN and CDR2 is SVGIG (reference sequence). J lost 1 base, V lost 4 bases, and 11 bases had no gene match. CDR3 length: 16 amino acids.

A few counts support this clone. The chain's CDR3 is CASSLLTGGANVLTF. DNA of the CDR3: TGTGCCAGCAGCTTATTAACGGGGGGGGCCAACGTCCTGACTTTC. The chain employs TRBV7-2 and TRBJ2-6; D might be TRBD2 (5 bases). With 2 bases removed from V and 4 bases from J, the gap between germline ends came to 9 bases. This CDR3 has 15 residues. In germline, CDR1 is SGHTA, CDR2 FQGNSA.

The V call is TRBV6-1, the J call TRBJ2-7; the D gene is possibly TRBD1 (5 bases). The V and J ends lost 2 bases and 0 bases respectively, with 14 bases between them. CDR3 size: 16 residues. Germline CDR1 reads MNHNS; CDR2 reads SASEGT. In DNA, the CDR3 is TGTGCCAGCAGTGAATATAGGGGTTACAGCTCCTACGAGCAGTACTTC. Translating gives CASSEYRGYSSYEQYF.

This clone was observed a single time. This sequence joins TRBV5-1 and TRBJ2-5; D uncertain. The CDR3 consists of 14 residues. Between the trimmed V and J ends, which lost 2 bases and 0 bases, there was a span of 8 bases. Germline assignment: CDR1 SGHRS and CDR2 YFSETQ. The CDR3 region has the DNA TGCGCCAGCAGCTTAACACAGTACCAAGAGACCCAGTACTTC. Translation gives CASSLTQYQETQYF.